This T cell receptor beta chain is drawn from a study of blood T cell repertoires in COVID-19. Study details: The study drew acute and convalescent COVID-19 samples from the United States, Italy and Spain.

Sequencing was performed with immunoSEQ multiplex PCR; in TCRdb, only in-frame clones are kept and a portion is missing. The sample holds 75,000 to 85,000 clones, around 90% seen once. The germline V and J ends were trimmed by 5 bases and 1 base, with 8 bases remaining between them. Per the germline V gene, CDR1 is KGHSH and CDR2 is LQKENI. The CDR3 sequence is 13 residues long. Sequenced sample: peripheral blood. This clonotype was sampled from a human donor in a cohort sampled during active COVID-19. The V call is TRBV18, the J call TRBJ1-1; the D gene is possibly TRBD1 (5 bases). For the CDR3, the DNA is TGTGCCAGCTCAACTACAGGGAACACTGAAGCTTTCTTT. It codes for CASSTTGNTEAFF.